This TCR beta chain was sequenced in a study of blood T cell repertoires in COVID-19. Study overall: From the United States, Italy and Spain came samples of acute and convalescent COVID-19.

Using immunoSEQ multiplex PCR, the repertoire was profiled, and TCRdb retains in-frame clones only, with some absent. The sample lists under 200,000 clones; around 90% were seen once. The CDR3 sequence is 14 residues long. Trimming stripped 0 bases from V and 5 bases from J, with 8 bases between. The V gene's germline CDR1 is SGHRS and CDR2 YFSETQ. The chain uses TRBV5-1 and TRBJ1-4, with D perhaps matching TRBD1 (5 bases). This TCR came from a man aged 40-49 years with active or convalescent COVID-19. Sequences were obtained from peripheral blood. This chain's CDR3 is CASSLEGNNEKLFF. The CDR3 DNA reads as TGCGCCAGCAGCTTGGAGGGGAACAATGAAAAACTGTTTTTT.